These 31 T cell receptor beta chains were sequenced from one sample in a study of radiotherapy plus CTLA-4 blockade in lung cancer. Profiled with immunoSEQ multiplex PCR; TCRdb holds only in-frame clones, not every one. The repertoire has tens of thousands of clones, more than 70% of them found once; the top ten carry 11%. This material consisted of peripheral blood, taken from a patient treated with radiotherapy plus ipilimumab. These receptors originate from a human donor with non-small cell lung cancer who had stable disease on radiotherapy plus ipilimumab.

This rearrangement joins TRBV4-2 to TRBJ2-2; 8 bases line up with TRBD2. Germline assignment: CDR1 LGHNA and CDR2 YNFKEQ. J lost 6 bases, V lost 8 bases, and 23 bases had no gene match. The CDR3 is 19 residues long. CDR3: CASGETQAGGQGKAGELFF. As DNA, the CDR3 is TGTGCCAGCGGAGAGACACAGGCGGGAGGTCAGGGGAAGGCCGGGGAGCTGTTTTTT.

The chain joins TRBV18 to TRBJ1-4; the match to TRBD1 covers 9 bases. The CDR3 spans 16 residues. Germline values: CDR1 KGHSH, CDR2 LQKENI. J lost 5 bases, V lost 5 bases, and 9 bases had no gene match. CDR3 region: CASSSKPGQGNEKLFF. The CDR3 DNA sequence: TGTGCCAGCTCATCCAAACCGGGACAGGGCAATGAAAAACTGTTTTTT.

The J gene is TRBJ2-2, the V gene TRBV6-5; no clear D. This CDR3 spans 16 amino acids. Germline values: CDR1 MNHEY, CDR2 SVGAGI. The germline V and J ends were trimmed by 2 bases and 6 bases, with 16 bases remaining between them. The CDR3 coding sequence is TGTGCCAGCAGTTACATGGCCCTGGGTTCGGCCGGGGAGCTGTTTTTT. Its translation is CASSYMALGSAGELFF.

A few counts support this clone. For the CDR3, the DNA is TGTGCCAGCAGCTTAATTAGGAGCAATCAGCCCCAGCATTTT. Encoded protein: CASSLIRSNQPQHF. The genes are TRBV7-2 and TRBJ1-5; no definite D call. The CDR3 covers 14 residues. The V gene's germline CDR1 is SGHTA and CDR2 FQGNSA. Trimming shortened V by 2 bases and J by 1 base, and 6 bases separated the two germline ends.

DNA for the CDR3: TGCGCCAGCAGCTTGGAAGGACAAACCGCTAATGAAAAACTGTTTTTT. Translation gives CASSLEGQTANEKLFF. The V gene is TRBV5-1, the J gene TRBJ1-4; a possible D gene is TRBD1 (5 bases). The CDR3 contains 16 residues. CDR1 is SGHRS, CDR2 YFSETQ, per germline. V was shortened by 0 bases and J by 3 bases, with 12 bases between the two germline ends.

This clone was counted only a few times. The chain carries TRBV30 and TRBJ1-1; D is perhaps TRBD1 (5 bases). The CDR3 consists of 13 residues. Germline V lookup: CDR1 GTSNPN, CDR2 SVGIG (reference sequence). The V gene lost 6 bases and the J gene lost 1 base, with 12 bases spanning the gap. DNA of the CDR3: TGTGCCTGTCGAGGAGGGGCGAACACTGAAGCTTTCTTT. It yields the protein CACRGGANTEAFF.

The chain combines TRBV5-4 with TRBJ2-3; 10 bases line up with TRBD1. The J segment lost 3 bases and the V segment lost 3 bases, leaving 7 bases of the junction unmatched. Germline-derived CDR1 and CDR2 are SGHNT and YYREEE (reference sequence). This CDR3 spans 16 amino acids. This chain's CDR3 is CASSSGDRGLTDTQYF. The CDR3 DNA sequence: TGTGCCAGCAGCTCCGGTGACAGGGGGCTAACAGATACGCAGTATTTT.

This clone occurred a few times. CDR3 in DNA: TGTGCCAGCAGCCTCGGGTCGTGGAATTCACCCCTCCACTTT. Protein sequence: CASSLGSWNSPLHF. The chain combines TRBV9 with TRBJ1-6; no clear D. The germline V gene has CDR1 SGDLS and CDR2 YYNGEE. With 4 bases removed from V and 7 bases from J, the gap between germline ends came to 12 bases. The CDR3 has 14 amino acids. The whole variable domain, remainder taken from reference TRBV9 and TRBJ1-6, is DSGVTQTPKHLITATGQRVTLRCSPRSGDLSVYWYQQSLDQGLQFLIQYYNGEERAKGNILERFSAQQFPDLHSELNLSSLELGDSALYFCASSLGSWNSPLHFGNGTRLTVT.

The chain couples TRBV30 to TRBJ2-5, with 11 positions matching TRBD2. CDR1 and CDR2 from the germline V gene are GTSNPN and SVGIG (reference sequence). J was trimmed by 5 bases and V by 3 bases; bases with no gene match: 5. The CDR3 is made up of 14 amino acids. The DNA of the CDR3 is TGTGCCTGGAGCTTGGGACTAGCGGTGGAGACCCAGTACTTC. Translated, it gives CAWSLGLAVETQYF.

The chain carries TRBV18 and TRBJ1-2; D is unresolved. The V end was cut by 2 bases, the J end by 4 bases, with 14 bases between. The CDR3 covers 15 residues. Germline V CDR1 and CDR2: KGHSH, LQKENI. DNA for the CDR3: TGTGCCAGCTCACCAGAAAGGGATCCGGTCTATGGCTACACCTTC. It is translated as CASSPERDPVYGYTF.

V and J are TRBV27 and TRBJ2-3; D is unclear. The CDR3 loop spans 11 amino acids. Trimming took 4 bases from V and 8 from J, leaving 7 bases between them. Germline V lookup: CDR1 MNHEY, CDR2 SMNVEV (reference sequence). CDR3 nucleotide sequence: TGTGCCAGCAGTTCCCGGTTTACGCAGTATTTT. It specifies CASSSRFTQYF.

This clone appeared many times. This sequence joins TRBV30 and TRBJ2-7; D perhaps matches TRBD1 (6 bases). V was shortened by 6 bases and J by 3 bases, with 18 bases between the two germline ends. There are 14 residues in the CDR3. Germline V gene data show CDR1 as GTSNPN and CDR2 as SVGIG (reference sequence). CDR3 coding DNA: TGTGCCTGTTCTGCCTGGGACAAATACTACGAGCAGTACTTC. Its translation is CACSAWDKYYEQYF.

This clone was detected a few times. The rearrangement links TRBV4-3 to TRBJ1-6, with D maybe TRBD1 (6 bases). The length of the CDR3 is 15 residues. Trimming took off 0 bases at V and 7 bases at J, with 10 bases between the two ends. Germline CDR1 LGHNA, CDR2 YSLEER. CDR3: CASSQEGAKNSPLHF. As DNA, the CDR3 is TGCGCCAGCAGCCAAGAGGGGGCAAAGAATTCACCCCTCCACTTT.

The V and J genes are TRBV10-2 and TRBJ2-3; 9 bases map to TRBD2. Germline V gives CDR1 WSHSY, CDR2 SAAADI. The CDR3 contains 16 residues. With 6 bases clipped from V and 2 bases from J, the junction kept 9 bases outside the gene matches. The DNA of the CDR3 is TGCGCCAGCAGCCCGGCCCTAGCGGGGAACACAGATACGCAGTATTTT. It encodes CASSPALAGNTDTQYF.

J is TRBJ2-7 and V is TRBV13; D remains unclear. Deletions cut 5 bases from V and 2 bases from J, with 13 bases between. This CDR3 is built from 14 residues. Germline CDR1 is PRHDT and CDR2 is FYEKMQ (reference sequence). The CDR3 region is CASSQTTDPYEQYF. Here the CDR3 DNA reads TGTGCCAGCAGCCAAACGACCGACCCCTACGAGCAGTACTTC.

V is TRBV11-2 and J is TRBJ1-2; D is undetermined. The CDR3 contains 14 residues. Germline loops: CDR1 SGHAT, CDR2 FQNNGV. Between the trimmed V and J ends, which lost 5 bases and 0 bases, there was a span of 10 bases. The CDR3 sequence is CASSPAGANYGYTF. The DNA for the CDR3 is TGTGCCAGCAGCCCCGCCGGGGCTAACTATGGCTACACCTTC.

In nucleotides, the CDR3 is TGTGCCAGCAGCTACAAAGAGACCCAGTACTTC. Translating it yields CASSYKETQYF. The chain employs TRBV7-9 and TRBJ2-5, with D unresolved. The germline V gene encodes CDR1 SEHNR and CDR2 FQNEAQ (reference sequence). The V and J ends lost 4 bases and 3 bases respectively, with 3 bases between them. The CDR3 is made up of 11 amino acids.

This clone has just a few counts. The gene calls are TRBV6-1 and TRBJ2-5; no clear D gene. The CDR3 extends over 13 amino acids. Germline CDR1 MNHNS, CDR2 SASEGT. V dropped 3 bases and J dropped 9 bases, with 14 bases sitting between them. Here the CDR3 reads CASSDNSPLAQYF. The DNA of the CDR3 is TGTGCCAGCAGTGACAACTCCCCACTGGCCCAGTACTTC.

As for this clone: The junction does not match germline at one end; this may be a read error. This sequence joins TRBV7-2 and TRBJ2-5, with D maybe TRBD1 (8 bases). This CDR3 is 15 amino acids long. The germline CDR1 and CDR2 sequences are SGHTA and FQGNSA. The chain's CDR3 is CASSRSGTGQEIQYF. As DNA, the CDR3 is TGTGCCAGCAGCCGGAGCGGGACAGGACAAGAGATCCAGTACTTC.

The J gene is TRBJ1-1, the V gene TRBV7-2, with D possibly TRBD1 on 5 matching bases. CDR1 is SGHTA, CDR2 FQGNSA, per germline. CDR3 length: 14 amino acids. V was shortened by 2 bases and J by 4 bases, with 11 bases between the two germline ends. CDR3 nucleotides: TGTGCCAGCAGCTTACGGGGGTTTGGCACTGAAGCTTTCTTT. Its protein is CASSLRGFGTEAFF.

V is TRBV6-5 and J is TRBJ2-7; D not resolved. The CDR3 spans 10 residues. In germline, CDR1 is MNHEY, CDR2 SVGAGI. Trimming removed 9 bases from V and 5 bases from J, with 8 bases in between. CDR3 in amino acids: CARLTDEQYV. DNA for the CDR3: TGTGCCAGGTTGACGGACGAGCAGTACGTC.

The chain recombines TRBV11-2 with TRBJ1-2; 7 nucleotides agree with TRBD1. V trimming: 4 bases; J trimming: 0 bases; junction bases outside the gene matches: 2. Germline assignment: CDR1 SGHAT and CDR2 FQNNGV. The CDR3 spans 14 residues. CDR3 in amino acids: CASSSGQANYGYTF. DNA of the CDR3: TGTGCCAGCAGCTCAGGACAGGCTAACTATGGCTACACCTTC.

The chain has TRBV19 and TRBJ1-1; D not certain. CDR3 length equals 12 residues. Germline V CDR1 and CDR2: LNHDA, SQIVND (reference sequence). The V end lost 6 bases, the J end lost 1 base, and 6 bases lay between the germline ends. The DNA of the CDR3 is TGTGCCAGTAGCCTCAAGAACACTGAAGCTTTCTTT. This sequence encodes CASSLKNTEAFF.

The chain has TRBV11-2 and TRBJ2-2; no reliable D call. Trimming stripped 0 bases from V and 3 bases from J, with 8 bases between. The CDR3 sequence is 15 residues long. CDR1 SGHAT and CDR2 FQNNGV come from the germline V gene. In DNA form, the CDR3 reads TGTGCCAGCAGCTTAGACTACGGACACACCGGGGAGCTGTTTTTT. Protein product: CASSLDYGHTGELFF.

The table lists this clone with a count of one. The chain is built from TRBV5-4 and TRBJ2-1; weak D call: TRBD2 (7 bases). Germline V gene sequence: CDR1 SGHNT, CDR2 YYREEE (reference sequence). V gave up 3 bases and J gave up 4 bases, with 11 bases separating them. The CDR3 loop spans 14 amino acids. CDR3 in amino acids: CASSWGGTYNEQFF. The CDR3 bases are TGTGCCAGCAGCTGGGGGGGGACATACAATGAGCAGTTCTTC.

This clone was found a few times. V and J are TRBV4-2 and TRBJ2-1; TRBD2 is a possible D gene (5 bases). V shed 4 bases and J shed 0 bases, with 10 bases lying between them. There are 15 residues in the CDR3. CDR1 LGHNA and CDR2 YNFKEQ come from the germline V gene. CDR3 amino acids: CASSPGMSSYNEQFF. The CDR3 region has the DNA TGTGCCAGCAGCCCCGGGATGAGCTCCTACAATGAGCAGTTCTTC.

This clone occurred once. This sequence joins TRBV29-1 and TRBJ1-2; TRBD1 agrees at 10 bases. The length of the CDR3 is 12 residues. CDR1 and CDR2 (germline): SQVTM, ANQGSEA. V shed 8 bases, J shed 5 bases, and the junction held 5 bases outside the gene matches. The chain's CDR3 is CSSGQGRYGYTF. The CDR3 DNA reads TGCAGCTCGGGACAGGGGAGGTATGGCTACACCTTC.

The chain employs TRBV5-1 and TRBJ1-2, with D possibly TRBD1 on 6 matching bases. CDR1 and CDR2 (germline): SGHRS, YFSETQ. Trimming took 4 bases from V and 4 from J, leaving 14 bases between them. The CDR3 loop spans 14 amino acids. For the CDR3, the DNA is TGCGCCAGCAGCCCCCCGGGACAACTCTATGGCTACACCTTC. Encoded protein: CASSPPGQLYGYTF.

This clone was seen a single time. V usage is TRBV10-3 and J usage is TRBJ1-1; D is undetermined. There are 15 residues in the CDR3. The germline gives CDR1 ENHRY, CDR2 SYGVKD. The germline V and J ends were trimmed by 4 bases and 4 bases, with 16 bases remaining between them. CDR3 sequence: CAISASHGLGTEAFF. For the CDR3, the DNA is TGTGCCATCAGTGCTTCGCATGGGTTGGGCACTGAAGCTTTCTTT.

This clone was seen once. The V call is TRBV30, the J call TRBJ2-7; D is possibly TRBD1 (6 bases). CDR3 size: 12 residues. Germline values: CDR1 GTSNPN, CDR2 SVGIG (reference sequence). Trimming took off 4 bases at V and 5 bases at J, with 12 bases between the two ends. The CDR3 DNA is TGTGCCTGGATAGGACAGAGGGACGAGCAGTACTTC. Its protein product is CAWIGQRDEQYF.

The chain carries TRBV11-3 and TRBJ2-5; D could derive from TRBD1 or TRBD2 (5 bases each). CDR1 is SGHNT and CDR2 is YENEEA in the germline V gene. V lost 6 bases and J 2 bases, leaving 13 bases between the germline ends. CDR3 length: 14 residues. The CDR3: CASSQEGYQETQYF. CDR3 coding DNA: TGTGCCAGCAGTCAAGAGGGGTATCAAGAGACCCAGTACTTC.